This T cell receptor beta chain came from a study of response to subunit inactivated influenza vaccine. Study-level findings and limits: The authors suggested that every seasonal influenza vaccination recruits few new T cells.

TCRdb fed the RT-PCR reads into MiXCR, producing one record per CDR3 protein. The sample holds about 240,000 distinct CDR3 sequences; roughly an eighth are singletons and the top ten take 7.8%. The CDR3 is 17 residues long. Per germline, CDR1 MNHEY and CDR2 SMNVEV (reference sequence). J lost 2 bases, V lost 6 bases, and 8 bases had no gene match. Points on this clonotype: Its antigen is still unknown.

This TCR derives from a man in his forties or fifties who received an inactivated influenza vaccine. The J gene is TRBJ2-3, the V gene TRBV27, with TRBD2 matching over 13 bases. Here the sequenced sample was non-naive T cells sorted from PBMCs, taken around 14 days before vaccination. In DNA, the CDR3 is TGTGCCAGCAGGCGTAGGACTAGCGGGAGAACCACAGATACGCAGTATTTT. Encoded protein: CASRRRTSGRTTDTQYF.